This T cell receptor (beta chain) was captured by sequencing in a study of blood T cell repertoires in COVID-19. Study-wide background: Donors in the United States, Italy and Spain gave samples during acute or convalescent COVID-19. Nucleic acid was either cDNA or gDNA, and it came from T cells, B-cell-depleted T cells, or PBMCs.

Per the germline V gene, CDR1 is KGHDR and CDR2 is SFDVKD. The CDR3 totals 15 residues. The ends lost 3 bases at V and 6 bases at J; junction bases unmatched: 10. The table came from immunoSEQ multiplex PCR; TCRdb's copy has only in-frame clones and leaves some out. The sample carries around 360,000 clones, 70% to 90% recorded once. This clone has a single count. V and J are TRBV24-1 and TRBJ2-7, with 7 positions matching TRBD1. This TCR came from a man aged 40-55 years in a cohort exposed to, infected with or recovered from COVID-19 (not recorded which). Source material: PBMCs or T cells enriched from blood (not recorded which). CDR3 nucleotide sequence: TGTGCCACCAGTGATGATCAGGGGGTTCGAGCCGAGCAGTACTTC. This translates into CATSDDQGVRAEQYF.